This TCR beta chain was recorded in a study of shared clonotypes between healthy human individuals. Replicate PCRs run on sorted subsets employed around 200 ng DNA, around 27,000 T cell genomes. The table came from immunoSEQ multiplex PCR; TCRdb's copy has only in-frame clones and leaves some out. The data show a few hundred thousand clones, with around 86% seen just once and about a sixth held by the top ten. Germline CDR1 is LGHNA and CDR2 is YNFKEQ. The CDR3 has 12 amino acids. Deletions cut 0 bases from V and 10 bases from J, with 9 bases between. Sequencing was done on a sample of memory CD8+ T cells sorted from blood. Subset given: CD45RO+ cells pooled with CCR7-negative TemRA cells. This TCR derives from a man in his late teens or twenties in good health. J is TRBJ1-2 and V is TRBV4-2, with unresolved D. The CDR3 region is CASSQDLSFYTF. Written as DNA, the CDR3 is TGTGCCAGCAGCCAAGATCTTTCTTTCTACACCTTC.